These T cell receptor beta chains were read from a single sample in a study of blood T cell repertoires in COVID-19. Generated by immunoSEQ multiplex PCR, the TCRdb table keeps only in-frame clones and is missing some. The data contain around 250,000 clones, 70% to 90% of them singletons. The sequenced material came from peripheral blood. The receptors were gathered from a woman in her 30s with active or convalescent COVID-19. CDR3s include the opening cysteine and the closing phenylalanine or tryptophan. The D gene is left open where the match is weak. The size of a clone is reported for some rows only, either as once, few or many, or as a class for expanded clones.

TRBJ2-3 | NA | TRBD1 | TRBV9 | TGTGCCAGCAGCGTAGCTTCCACAGGGGGCCCGTATTTT | CASSVASTGGPYF
TRBJ1-3 | NA | TRBD1 | TRBV5-8 | TGTGCCAGCGGGACAGGACTGACTCTCTCTGGAAACACCATATATTTT | CASGTGLTLSGNTIYF
TRBJ1-5 | few | NA | TRBV7-8 | TGTGCCAGCAGCTTAGGGAGGGGTCAGCCCCAGCATTTT | CASSLGRGQPQHF
TRBJ2-1 | NA | TRBD2 | TRBV2 | TGTGCCAGCAGTGGGGGGGGAGGGCATGAGCAGTTCTTC | CASSGGGGHEQFF
TRBJ2-1 | NA | NA | TRBV5-1 | TGCGCCAGCAGCTTGGGTTTCGGGAATGAGCAGTTCTTC | CASSLGFGNEQFF
TRBJ2-5 | NA | TRBD2 | TRBV5-1 | TGCGCCAGCCGCGATCCGACTAGCGGGGAAGAGACCCAGTACTTC | CASRDPTSGEETQYF
TRBJ2-4 | NA | TRBD2 | TRBV18 | TGTGCCAGCTCACCAGGCCGGGAGGGCAAAAACATTCAGTACTTC | CASSPGREGKNIQYF
TRBJ1-2 | NA | NA | TRBV6-2/TRBV6-3 | TGTGCCAGTAGTGGAGGGCCATTATATGGCTACACCTTC | CASSGGPLYGYTF
TRBJ2-5 | NA | NA | TRBV7-2 | TGTGCCAGCAGCCCCAGACAGGCGTCGACCCAGTACTTC | CASSPRQASTQYF
TRBJ2-5 | NA | TRBD2 | TRBV7-9 | TGTGCCAGCAGCTTCGGACTAGCGGGGGAAGAGACCCAGTACTTC | CASSFGLAGEETQYF
TRBJ2-5 | NA | NA | TRBV2 | TGTGCCAGCAGTGAATGGGGCCTACTGTACCAAGAGACCCAGTACTTC | CASSEWGLLYQETQYF
TRBJ1-2 | many | NA | TRBV4-2 | TGTGCCAGCAGCCAAAATTCCAGGGAGGATGGCTACACCTTC | CASSQNSREDGYTF
TRBJ1-2 | NA | TRBD1 | TRBV6-5 | TGTGCCAGCGGTAAGGGGGCAGGCTTCCCCTTC | CASGKGAGFPF
TRBJ1-3 | once | NA | TRBV19 | TGTGCCAGTAGTCTATATGGCATAGGGGTTGGAAACACCATATATTTT | CASSLYGIGVGNTIYF
TRBJ1-1 | NA | NA | TRBV12-3/TRBV12-4 | TGTGCCAGCAGTTTCTACGGTTTCACTGAAGCTTTCTTT | CASSFYGFTEAFF
TRBJ1-1 | few | NA | TRBV12-3/TRBV12-4 | TGTGCCAGCAGCCCCGGTCCTATGAGAGCTTTCTTT | CASSPGPMRAFF
TRBJ2-1 | NA | TRBD2 | TRBV3-1/TRBV3-2 | TGTGCCAGCAGCCAAGATAGGCTAGCGGGGTTTGGCCATGAGCAGTTCTTC | CASSQDRLAGFGHEQFF
TRBJ2-1 | NA | NA | TRBV27 | TGTGCCAGCTCCGACCGAGGGTCGAGCTCCTACAATGAGCAGTTCTTC | CASSDRGSSSYNEQFF
TRBJ1-3 | NA | NA | TRBV5-1 | TGCGCCAGCAGCTCGCAGGGTTCCTCTGGAAACACCATATATTTT | CASSSQGSSGNTIYF
TRBJ1-2 | NA | TRBD1 | TRBV7-2 | TGTGCCAGCAGCTCAAGTACAGGGGCCGCTAACTATGGCTACACCTTC | CASSSSTGAANYGYTF
TRBJ2-3 | NA | NA | TRBV7-8 | TGTGCCAGCAGCTTAGACGTAGCCGGGGGCACAGATACGCAGTATTTT | CASSLDVAGGTDTQYF
TRBJ1-2 | once | TRBD1 | TRBV4-1 | TGCGCCAGCAGCCAAGAATTTCAGGTGACAGGGGTTAACTATGGCTACACCTTC | CASSQEFQVTGVNYGYTF
TRBJ2-2 | NA | TRBD2 | TRBV11-3 | TGTGCCAGCAGCTTGGGGACTAATAGTGCCGGGGAGCTGTTTTTT | CASSLGTNSAGELFF
TRBJ1-1 | NA | NA | TRBV19 | TGTGCCAGTAGTTCCCAGATGAACACTGAAGCTTTCTTT | CASSSQMNTEAFF
TRBJ2-5 | few | TRBD2 | TRBV29-1 | TGCAGCGTTTCAGGACTAGATCAAAAGACCCAGTACTTC | CSVSGLDQKTQYF
TRBJ2-1 | NA | TRBD2 | TRBV5-6 | TGTGCCAGCAGCTTTTCTATAGCGGGGGGGAACAATGAGCAGTTCTTC | CASSFSIAGGNNEQFF
TRBJ1-2 | NA | TRBD1 | TRBV29-1 | TGCAGCGTTCAAACAGGGGGCGATGGCTACACCTTC | CSVQTGGDGYTF
TRBJ1-5 | NA | NA | TRBV2 | TGTGCCAGCAGTGACAGGGATCAGCCCCAGCATTTT | CASSDRDQPQHF
TRBJ1-5 | NA | TRBD1 | TRBV19 | TGTGCCAGTAGTCCTACCGGGACAGGGGGATATCAGCCCCAGCATTTT | CASSPTGTGGYQPQHF
TRBJ1-6 | NA | TRBD1 | TRBV7-2 | TGTGCCAGCAGTCCCGGGACAGGGGGCGTAGGGGGTAATTCACCCCTCCACTTT | CASSPGTGGVGGNSPLHF